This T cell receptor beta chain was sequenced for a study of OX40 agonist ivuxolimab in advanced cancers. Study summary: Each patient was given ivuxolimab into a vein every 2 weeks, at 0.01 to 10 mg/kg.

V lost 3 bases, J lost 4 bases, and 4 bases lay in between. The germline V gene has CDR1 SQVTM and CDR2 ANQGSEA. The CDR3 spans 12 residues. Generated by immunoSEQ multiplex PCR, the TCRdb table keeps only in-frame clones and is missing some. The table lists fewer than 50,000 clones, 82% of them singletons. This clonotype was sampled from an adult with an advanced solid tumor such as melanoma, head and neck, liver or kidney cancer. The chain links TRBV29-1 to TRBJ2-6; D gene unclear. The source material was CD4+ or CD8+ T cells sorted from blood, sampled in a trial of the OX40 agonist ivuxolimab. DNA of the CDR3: TGCAGCGTTGACTTGGGGGCCAACGTCCTGACTTTC. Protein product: CSVDLGANVLTF.